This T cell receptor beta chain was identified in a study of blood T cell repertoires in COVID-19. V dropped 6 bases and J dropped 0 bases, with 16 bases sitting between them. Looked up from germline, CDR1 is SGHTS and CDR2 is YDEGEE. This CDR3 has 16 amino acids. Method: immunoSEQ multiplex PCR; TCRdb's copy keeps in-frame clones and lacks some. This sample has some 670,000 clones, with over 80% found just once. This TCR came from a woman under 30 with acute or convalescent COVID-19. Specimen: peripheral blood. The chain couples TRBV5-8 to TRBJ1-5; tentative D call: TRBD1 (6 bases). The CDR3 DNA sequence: TGTGCCAGCAACCCAGGACAGTCATATAGCAATCAGCCCCAGCATTTT. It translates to CASNPGQSYSNQPQHF.